This entry lists 24 T cell receptor beta chains sequenced from one sample in a study of glioma-infiltrating T cells. The iRepertoire nested amplicon-rescue multiplex PCR amplified TCR alpha and beta CDR3s from RNA. TCRdb itself ran the multiplex PCR reads through MiXCR, one entry per CDR3 protein. The sample has approximately 400,000 distinct CDR3 sequences; about two fifths are singletons. The sample taken for sequencing was glioma tissue, nonneoplastic brain tissue, or PBMCs (not recorded which). These receptors were collected from a human donor with low-grade glioma or glioblastoma, undergoing nonglioma brain surgery, or in good health (not recorded which).

This chain uses TRBV7-9 with TRBJ1-3, with D perhaps matching TRBD1 (5 bases). V was shortened by 5 bases and J by 0 bases, with 14 bases between the two germline ends. The germline gives CDR1 SEHNR, CDR2 FQNEAQ (reference sequence). CDR3 length equals 16 residues. The CDR3 here is CASSALGGSSGNTIYF. The DNA for the CDR3 is TGTGCCAGCAGCGCCCTCGGGGGTAGCTCTGGAAACACCATATATTTT.

For this clonotype: One base away lies a much larger clone, so this may be a sequencing read error. This sequence joins TRBV27 and TRBJ2-7; possibly TRBD1 or TRBD2 for D (6 bases each). CDR1 is MNHEY, CDR2 SMNVEV, per germline (reference sequence). This CDR3 comprises 13 residues. Trimming took off 4 bases at V and 5 bases at J, with 12 bases between the two ends. The CDR3 nucleotides read TGTGCCAGCAGTTGGGGGGCAGGGAACGAGCAGTACTTC. Protein sequence: CASSWGAGNEQYF.

The genes are TRBV28 and TRBJ2-7; 9 bases are shared with TRBD2. This CDR3 comprises 16 residues. The V and J ends lost 8 bases and 1 base, in that order; junction bases with no gene match: 12. Germline V gives CDR1 MDHEN, CDR2 SYDVKM. The DNA of the CDR3 is TGTGCCAGCTTCCCCAGCGGGGGGCGCGAATCCTACGAGCAGTACTTC. Amino acids: CASFPSGGRESYEQYF.

In the case of this clonotype: A much larger clone is a single base away; this may be a read error. J is TRBJ2-7 and V is TRBV20-1, with a weak D call TRBD2 (5 bases). CDR1 and CDR2 from the germline V gene are DFQATT and SNEGSKA (reference sequence). The CDR3 covers 15 residues. As DNA, the CDR3 is TGCAGTGCTGCCGATTCACGGGGTAGCTCCCACGAGCAGTACTTC. It specifies CSAADSRGSSHEQYF.

This chain uses TRBV12-3 or TRBV12-4 with TRBJ1-5, with no clear D. V was shortened by 5 bases and J by 3 bases, with 11 bases between the two germline ends. The CDR3 consists of 14 residues. CDR3 coding DNA: TGTGCCAGCAGTCCGCGGGAGTTCAATCAGCCCCAGCATTTT. It codes for CASSPREFNQPQHF.

Ten or more counts support this clonotype. J is TRBJ1-5 and V is TRBV2; no definite D call. The CDR3 has 13 amino acids. V was shortened by 7 bases and J by 7 bases, with 14 bases between the two germline ends. Germline values: CDR1 SNHLY, CDR2 FYNNEI. This chain's CDR3 is CASIREVGQPQHF. The CDR3 DNA sequence: TGTGCCAGCATTCGTGAGGTTGGGCAGCCCCAGCATTTT.

To note about this clonotype: A much bigger clone sits one base away, suggesting this may be a read error. A read error is likely, as this CDR3 ends without the conserved phenylalanine or tryptophan. The rearrangement links TRBV28 to TRBJ1-1; possible D gene TRBD1, 5 bases. The CDR3 has 13 amino acids. V lost 6 bases and J 8 bases, leaving 16 bases between the germline ends. The V gene's germline CDR1 is MDHEN and CDR2 SYDVKM. DNA for the CDR3: TGTGCCAGCAGCCCCCCCGGGGACCACGAAGCTTTCCTT. This encodes CASSPPGDHEAFL.

Turning to this clonotype: Possible read error: a much larger clone is one base away. The J gene is TRBJ2-3, the V gene TRBV28; 9 bases agree with TRBD1. After removal of 3 bases from V and 0 bases from J, the junction contained 4 bases not matched to a gene. The CDR3 covers 16 residues. Germline V lookup: CDR1 MDHEN, CDR2 SYDVKM. The CDR3 is CASSFRTGESTDTQYF. In nucleotides, the CDR3 is TGTGCCAGCAGTTTCAGGACAGGGGAGAGCACAGATACGCAGTATTTT.

This clonotype was observed at least ten times. The chain is built from TRBV6-2 or TRBV6-3 and TRBJ1-2; D unresolved. Germline assignment: CDR1 MNHEY and CDR2 SVGEGT. The CDR3 has 14 amino acids. The V and J ends lost 5 bases and 7 bases respectively, with 17 bases between them. DNA of the CDR3: TGTGCCAGCAGTCCCCGCGGGGTAAGCGGTGGCTACACCTTC. Its translation is CASSPRGVSGGYTF.

The rearrangement links TRBV18 to TRBJ2-1; D gene ambiguous. The CDR3 totals 13 residues. Trimming took off 2 bases at V and 6 bases at J, with 8 bases between the two ends. Germline CDR1 reads KGHSH; CDR2 reads LQKENI. This CDR3 reads CASSPGPSNEQFF. The CDR3 DNA reads TGTGCCAGCTCACCAGGTCCATCCAATGAGCAGTTCTTC.

V gene TRBV4-2 combines with J gene TRBJ2-6; either TRBD1 or TRBD2 may supply D (5 bases each). Trimming pared 5 bases from V and 5 bases from J, leaving 13 bases between. This CDR3 has 15 amino acids. CDR1 is LGHNA, CDR2 YNFKEQ, per germline. CDR3 coding DNA: TGTGCCAGCAGCGGGGACCGCCAAAGGGCCAACGTCCTGACTTTC. It yields the protein CASSGDRQRANVLTF.

The gene calls are TRBV7-2 and TRBJ1-4; TRBD1 is a possible D gene (6 bases). The CDR3 is made up of 11 amino acids. CDR1 SGHTA and CDR2 FQGNSA come from the germline V gene. Trimming removed 6 bases at V and 12 bases at J, with 11 bases between. Here the CDR3 DNA reads TGTGCCAGCAGGGGCAGGGGTGAACTGTTTTTT. Protein sequence: CASRGRGELFF.

This clonotype appeared many times. The DNA for the CDR3 is TGTGCCACCAGCAGGGGAGGTCGGAGCTCCTACAATGAGCAGTTCTTC. Translated: CATSRGGRSSYNEQFF. V usage is TRBV15 and J usage is TRBJ2-1; D is perhaps TRBD2 (6 bases). This CDR3 region has 16 residues. With 3 bases removed from V and 0 bases from J, the gap between germline ends came to 12 bases. Germline V gives CDR1 LNHNV, CDR2 YYDKDF (reference sequence).

This clonotype was detected ten times or more. V usage is TRBV6-1 and J usage is TRBJ2-1, with 14 positions matching TRBD2. The CDR3 has 15 residues. Germline V gene data show CDR1 as MNHNS and CDR2 as SASEGT. J gave up 6 bases and V 6 bases, and 4 bases lay outside the gene matches. The CDR3 DNA reads TGTGCCAGCAGCCCGACTAGCGGGGGGGCCAATGAGCAGTTCTTC. Protein sequence: CASSPTSGGANEQFF.

The table lists this clonotype with many counts. The chain is built from TRBV6-1 and TRBJ1-2; maybe TRBD1 (5 bases). Germline values: CDR1 MNHNS, CDR2 SASEGT. V lost 5 bases and J lost 0, with 10 bases in between. The CDR3 runs to 14 residues. CDR3 sequence reads: CASSHRQANYGYTF. The CDR3 DNA is TGTGCCAGCAGTCACAGGCAAGCTAACTATGGCTACACCTTC.

This clonotype was counted between two and nine times. The gene calls are TRBV12-3 or TRBV12-4 and TRBJ2-3, with unresolved D. V was pared by 2 bases and J by 4 bases, with 4 bases between. This CDR3 has 12 amino acids. This CDR3 is CASSLNADTQYF. CDR3 DNA sequence: TGTGCCAGCAGTTTAAACGCAGATACGCAGTATTTT.

About this clonotype itself: One base away lies a much larger clone, so this may be a sequencing read error. The chain recombines TRBV20-1 with TRBJ1-5; possible D gene TRBD1, 5 bases. The CDR3 spans 12 residues. The germline CDR1 and CDR2 sequences are DFQATT and SNEGSKA (reference sequence). The CDR3 is CSAIGGDQPQNF. The CDR3 bases are TGCAGTGCTATCGGGGGAGATCAGCCCCAGAATTTT.

This clonotype was found many times. V gene TRBV7-6 combines with J gene TRBJ2-2; TRBD1 is a possible D gene (5 bases). CDR1 is SGHVS, CDR2 FNYEAQ, per germline. The CDR3 has 14 residues. Trimming cost V 5 bases and J 2 bases, with 9 bases left between them. The CDR3 loop is CASSRQGNTGELFF. CDR3 bases: TGTGCCAGCAGCCGGCAGGGAAACACCGGGGAGCTGTTTTTT.

The chain employs TRBV7-2 and TRBJ1-1, with unresolved D. The V end lost 4 bases, the J end lost 7 bases, and 19 bases lay between the germline ends. Germline V gene lookup returns CDR1 SGHTA and CDR2 FQGNSA. The CDR3 sequence is 15 residues long. CDR3 amino acids: CASSSDGWAGDEAFF. The CDR3 DNA reads TGTGCCAGCAGCTCCGATGGTTGGGCAGGCGATGAAGCTTTCTTT.

Comments on this clonotype: The CDR3 does not close with the conserved phenylalanine or tryptophan, likely indicating a read error. The CDR3 reads CSARDPTSGPYEQYL. CDR3 nucleotides: TGCAGTGCTAGAGATCCGACTAGCGGTCCCTACGAGCAGTACCTC. The rearrangement uses TRBV20-1 and TRBJ2-7; 9 bases match TRBD2. Germline V gene data show CDR1 as DFQATT and CDR2 as SNEGSKA (reference sequence). After removal of 0 bases from V and 2 bases from J, the junction contained 5 bases not matched to a gene. This CDR3 has 15 amino acids.

The V call is TRBV28, the J call TRBJ2-3, with TRBD2 as a possible D gene (5 bases). The ends were cut back, 2 bases at V and 10 bases at J, with 10 bases in the middle. Germline assignment: CDR1 MDHEN and CDR2 SYDVKM. The CDR3 covers 12 residues. The CDR3 DNA sequence: TGTGCCAGCAGTTTACGACTAAATGCGCAGTATTTT. Translation: CASSLRLNAQYF.

Points on this clonotype: Given a much more abundant clone one base away, this may be a read error. The gene calls are TRBV28 and TRBJ2-7; either TRBD1 or TRBD2 may fit D (6 bases each). V lost 4 bases and J 4 bases, leaving 17 bases between the germline ends. The CDR3 is made up of 15 amino acids. Germline V gene sequence: CDR1 MDHEN, CDR2 SYDVKM. CDR3 amino acids: CASSSLIRGLYEQYF. The CDR3 nucleotides read TGTGCCAGCAGTTCCTTAATCCGGGGGCTTTACGAGCAGTACTTC.

In this sample, this clonotype turned up a few times. The CDR3 nucleotides are TGTGCCAGCAGCCAAGTCGGTGGGGACTACGGCGCCAAAAACATTCAGTACTTC. Residues: CASSQVGGDYGAKNIQYF. This chain links TRBV4-2 with TRBJ2-4; TRBD2 aligns across 7 bases. In germline, CDR1 is LGHNA, CDR2 YNFKEQ. The CDR3 is made up of 18 amino acids. Germline trimming cut 1 base from V and 1 base from J; bases unmatched to any gene: 10.

Of note for this clonotype: One end of the junction fails to match germline, which may point to a read error. The V call is TRBV11-2, the J call TRBJ1-2; 8 nucleotides agree with TRBD1. This CDR3 contains 16 residues. Germline V gene lookup returns CDR1 SGHAT and CDR2 FQNNGV. The CDR3 DNA follows: TGTGCCAGCATCTTAGATCGGGCAGGGGGCGCAGATGGCTACACCTTC. Translation: CASILDRAGGADGYTF. Combining the CDR3 with reference TRBV11-2 and TRBJ1-2 gives the whole variable domain EAGVAQSPRYKIIEKRQSVAFWCNPISGHATLYWYQQILGQGPKLLIQFQNNGVVDDSQLPKDRFSAERLKGVDSTLKIQPAKLEDSAVYLCASILDRAGGADGYTFGSGTRLTVV.